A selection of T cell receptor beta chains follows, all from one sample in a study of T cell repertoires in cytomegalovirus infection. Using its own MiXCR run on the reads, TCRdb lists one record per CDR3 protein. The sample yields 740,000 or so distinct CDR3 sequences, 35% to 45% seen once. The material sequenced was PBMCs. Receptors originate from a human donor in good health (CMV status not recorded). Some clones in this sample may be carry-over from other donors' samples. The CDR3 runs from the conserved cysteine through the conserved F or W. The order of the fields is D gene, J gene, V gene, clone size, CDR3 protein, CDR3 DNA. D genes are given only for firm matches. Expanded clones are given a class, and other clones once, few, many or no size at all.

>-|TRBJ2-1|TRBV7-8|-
CASSLEFAVSYNEQFF
TGTGCCAGCAGCTTAGAATTTGCGGTCTCCTACAATGAGCAGTTCTTC
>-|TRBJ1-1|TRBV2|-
CASGLTGSWNTEAFF
TGTGCCAGCGGTTTAACAGGGAGTTGGAACACTGAAGCTTTCTTT
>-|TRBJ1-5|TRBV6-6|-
CASRERSRGNQPQHF
TGTGCCAGCAGGGAACGATCTCGGGGCAATCAGCCCCAGCATTTT
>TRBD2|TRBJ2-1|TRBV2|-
CASSSLAGDWNEQFF
TGTGCCAGCAGTAGCCTGGCGGGAGACTGGAATGAGCAGTTCTTC
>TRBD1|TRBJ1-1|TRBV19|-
CASSITGGQTEAFF
TGTGCCAGTAGTATAACAGGGGGGCAAACTGAAGCTTTCTTT
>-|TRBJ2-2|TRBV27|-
CASSFTEGWTAGELFF
TGTGCCAGCAGTTTCACGGAGGGGTGGACCGCCGGGGAGCTGTTTTTT
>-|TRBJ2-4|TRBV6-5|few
CASSYSDRGGNIQYF
TGTGCCAGCAGTTACTCGGACCGGGGTGGAAACATTCAGTACTTC
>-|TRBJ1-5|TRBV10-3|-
CAIRQGPAANQPQHF
TGTGCCATCAGGCAGGGGCCGGCGGCGAATCAGCCCCAGCATTTT
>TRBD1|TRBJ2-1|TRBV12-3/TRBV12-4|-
CASSLGRQGGGNEQFF
TGTGCCAGCAGTTTAGGGCGACAGGGGGGGGGAAATGAGCAGTTCTTC
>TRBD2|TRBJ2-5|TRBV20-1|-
CSARWGGQETQYF
TGCAGTGCTAGGTGGGGGGGGCAAGAGACCCAGTACTTC
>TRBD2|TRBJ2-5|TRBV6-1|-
CASSYPRASGEETQYF
TGTGCCAGCAGTTACCCCCGAGCTAGCGGGGAAGAGACCCAGTACTTC
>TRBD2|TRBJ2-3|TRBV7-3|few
CASSLLGGLAGRGTDTQYF
TGTGCCAGCAGCTTGCTCGGCGGACTAGCGGGGCGTGGCACAGATACGCAGTATTTT
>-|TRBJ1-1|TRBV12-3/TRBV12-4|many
CASSSQGSRTEAFF
TGTGCCAGCAGTTCACAGGGTAGTAGGACTGAAGCTTTCTTT
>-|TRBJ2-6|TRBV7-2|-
CASSLGSTLANVLTF
TGTGCCAGCAGCTTAGGCTCCACTTTGGCCAACGTCCTGACTTTC
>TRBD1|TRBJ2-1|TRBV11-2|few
CASSLDWDRDYYNEQFF
TGTGCCAGCAGCTTGGATTGGGACAGGGATTATTACAATGAGCAGTTCTTC
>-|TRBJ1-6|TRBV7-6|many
CASSPINSPLHF
TGTGCCAGCAGCCCCATTAATTCACCCCTCCACTTT
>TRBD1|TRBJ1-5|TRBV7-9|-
CASSRGQGGNQPQHF
TGTGCCAGCAGCCGTGGACAGGGCGGGAATCAGCCCCAGCATTTT
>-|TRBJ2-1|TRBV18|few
CASSLSGGSNEQFF
TGTGCCAGCTCACTCTCGGGGGGCAGCAATGAGCAGTTCTTC
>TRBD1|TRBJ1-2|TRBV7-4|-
CASRRTGGGNNYSYTF
TGTGCCAGCAGACGCACAGGGGGCGGTAATAACTATAGCTACACCTTC
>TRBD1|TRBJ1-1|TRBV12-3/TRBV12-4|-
CASRRQGIETEAFF
TGTGCCAGCAGGAGACAGGGGATTGAGACTGAAGCTTTCTTT
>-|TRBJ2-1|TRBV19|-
CASTDRWGLGEQFF
TGTGCCAGTACTGATAGGTGGGGGCTGGGTGAGCAGTTCTTC
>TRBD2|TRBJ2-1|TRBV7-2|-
CASSLGVSLAGAVNEQFF
TGTGCCAGCAGCTTAGGAGTCTCCCTAGCGGGAGCAGTCAATGAGCAGTTCTTC
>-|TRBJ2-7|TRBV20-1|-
CSATRQERGEYF
TGCAGTGCTACTCGACAGGAGCGAGGCGAATACTTC
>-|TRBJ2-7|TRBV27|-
CASSLNGGLGEQYF
TGTGCCAGCAGTTTAAACGGGGGGCTGGGGGAGCAGTACTTC
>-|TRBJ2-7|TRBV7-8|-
CASSWDADDKQYF
TGTGCCAGCAGCTGGGACGCGGACGATAAGCAGTACTTC
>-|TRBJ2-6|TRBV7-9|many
CASSSSTGSGPGANVLTF
TGTGCCAGCAGCTCGTCGACTGGTAGCGGACCTGGGGCCAACGTCCTGACTTTC
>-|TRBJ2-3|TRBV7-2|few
CASSLSLAGTDTQYF
TGTGCCAGCAGCTTAAGTCTAGCCGGCACAGATACGCAGTATTTT
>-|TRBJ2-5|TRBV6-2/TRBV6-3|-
CASSSGTEQETQYF
TGTGCCAGCAGTTCCGGGACGGAGCAAGAGACCCAGTACTTC
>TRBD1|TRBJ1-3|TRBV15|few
CATSRDYIEQGKGNTIYF
TGTGCCACCAGCAGAGATTACATTGAACAGGGGAAAGGAAACACCATATATTTT
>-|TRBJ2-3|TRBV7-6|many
CASSPLQRTNTDTQYF
TGTGCCAGCAGCCCTCTTCAGCGCACGAACACAGATACGCAGTATTTT
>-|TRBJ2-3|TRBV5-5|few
CASSPVSSTDTQYF
TGTGCCAGCAGCCCCGTTTCTAGCACAGATACGCAGTATTTT
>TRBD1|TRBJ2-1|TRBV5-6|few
CASSPRDREEQFF
TGTGCCAGCAGCCCCCGGGACAGGGAAGAGCAGTTCTTC
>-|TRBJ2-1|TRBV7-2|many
CASSLHNEQFF
TGTGCCAGCAGCCTCCACAATGAGCAGTTCTTC
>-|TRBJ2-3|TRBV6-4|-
CASSEETGDSDTQYF
TGTGCCAGCAGTGAGGAGACTGGAGACTCCGATACGCAGTATTTT
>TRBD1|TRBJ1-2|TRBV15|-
CATIIGQDFSYGYTF
TGTGCCACCATCATTGGACAGGATTTCTCCTATGGCTACACCTTC
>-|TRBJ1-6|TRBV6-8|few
CASSYSTRVGSYNSPLHF
TGTGCCAGCAGTTACTCGACCCGGGTTGGCTCCTATAATTCACCCCTCCACTTT